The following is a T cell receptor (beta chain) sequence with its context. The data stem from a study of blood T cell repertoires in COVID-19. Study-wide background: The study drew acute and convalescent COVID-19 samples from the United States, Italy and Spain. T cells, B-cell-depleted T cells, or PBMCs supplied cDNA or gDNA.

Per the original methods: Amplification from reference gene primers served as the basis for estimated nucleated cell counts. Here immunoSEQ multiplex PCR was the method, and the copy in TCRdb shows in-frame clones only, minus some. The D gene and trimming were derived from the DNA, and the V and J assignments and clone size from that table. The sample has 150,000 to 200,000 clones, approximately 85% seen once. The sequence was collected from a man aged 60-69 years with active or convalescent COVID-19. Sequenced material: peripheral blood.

The CDR3 loop reads CASSGGVGEKLFF. CDR3 sequence (DNA): TGTGCCAGCAGTGGGGGGGTGGGAGAAAAACTGTTTTTT. This chain links TRBV3-1 (or the pseudogene TRBV3-2) with TRBJ1-4; D might be TRBD1 (5 bases). The CDR3 has 13 residues. The germline V gene has CDR1 LGHDT and CDR2 YNNKEL (reference sequence). The ends were cut back, 6 bases at V and 8 bases at J, with 13 bases in the middle.